Listed below are T cell receptor beta chains from one sample, sequenced in a study of blood T cells in healthy people across ages. TCRdb re-called the 5' RACE reads with MiXCR, one entry per CDR3 protein. The profile shows some 800,000 distinct CDR3 sequences, approximately 25% of them singletons. The same sample was also studied in work on T cells of mothers and their children.

The sequenced material came from blood. The receptors stem from a boy aged 5-17 years in good health. The CDR3 runs from the conserved cysteine through the conserved F or W. A D gene is named only where the DNA matches it firmly. Clone size is given for some rows only: seen once, a few or many times, or a class if the clone is expanded.

clone_size d_call j_call cdr3_length v_call cdr3_aa cdr3_nt
once . TRBJ1-1 14 TRBV3-1 CASSQDIANTEAFF TGTGCCAGCAGCCAAGATATCGCGAACACTGAAGCTTTCTTT
few . TRBJ2-1 13 TRBV7-3 CASSLIIGNEQFF TGTGCCAGCAGCTTAATCATCGGGAATGAGCAGTTCTTC
. . TRBJ1-4 14 TRBV4-3 CASSPPAGNEKLFF TGCGCCAGCAGCCCCCCGGCAGGCAATGAAAAACTGTTTTTT
. . TRBJ2-7 14 TRBV7-9 CASSLTFSIHEQYF TGTGCCAGCAGCTTAACCTTCAGTATTCACGAGCAGTACTTC
few TRBD1 TRBJ2-4 18 TRBV7-2 CASSFGTGVEVPKNTQYF TGTGCCAGCAGCTTCGGGACAGGGGTGGAGGTTCCAAAAAACACTCAGTACTTC
. TRBD1 TRBJ2-1 13 TRBV7-2 CASGRQGNAREFF TGTGCCAGCGGCAGACAGGGGAACGCTCGAGAGTTCTTC
few TRBD1 TRBJ2-7 15 TRBV28 CASSGSDRGFNEQYF TGTGCCAGCAGTGGATCGGACAGGGGATTCAACGAGCAGTACTTC
few TRBD1 TRBJ2-1 16 TRBV5-1 CASSSKVTGGLDEQFF TGCGCCAGCAGCTCAAAAGTGACAGGGGGCCTAGATGAGCAGTTCTTC
. TRBD1 TRBJ2-1 15 TRBV7-8 CASSWGTGTGNEQFF TGTGCCAGCAGCTGGGGGACAGGGACCGGAAATGAGCAGTTCTTC
. TRBD1 TRBJ2-3 15 TRBV4-2 CASRVWDSYTDTQYF TGTGCCAGCAGAGTATGGGACAGCTACACAGATACGCAGTATTTT
few TRBD2 TRBJ2-5 14 TRBV7-8 CASSSLAGGPGSVF TGTGCCAGCAGCTCCCTAGCGGGAGGGCCCGGGTCTGTCTTC
. TRBD2 TRBJ2-1 16 TRBV12-3/TRBV12-4 CASSSGTSFLYNEQFF TGTGCCAGCAGTTCCGGGACTAGCTTCCTCTACAATGAGCAGTTCTTC
. TRBD2 TRBJ2-1 16 TRBV14 CASTHLAGEYIDEQFF TGTGCCAGCACTCACCTAGCGGGAGAGTACATCGATGAGCAGTTCTTC
. TRBD1 TRBJ1-2 19 TRBV7-2 CASSLPGQGTPGFNYGYTF TGTGCCAGCAGCCTCCCGGGACAGGGAACCCCTGGATTTAACTATGGCTACACCTTC
. . TRBJ2-3 18 TRBV7-2 CASSLEFPPTLPQDTQYF TGTGCCAGCAGCTTAGAGTTTCCTCCTACTCTTCCACAGGATACGCAGTATTTT
few TRBD1 TRBJ2-7 15 TRBV27 CASKTGQGLSYEQYF TGTGCCAGCAAGACCGGACAGGGCTTGTCCTACGAGCAGTACTTC
few . TRBJ1-1 13 TRBV11-2 CASSLDWSGPAFF TGTGCCAGCAGCTTAGATTGGTCAGGCCCCGCTTTCTTT
. . TRBJ2-7 15 TRBV20-1 CSARHRNLGIYGQYF TGCAGTGCTAGACATCGAAACCTAGGGATCTACGGGCAGTACTTC
. TRBD2 TRBJ2-7 16 TRBV7-9 CASSPTGVAGRVEQYF TGTGCCAGCAGCCCTACCGGGGTAGCGGGCAGAGTCGAGCAGTACTTC
few . TRBJ1-5 15 TRBV4-3 CASSQSRGWAQPQHF TGCGCCAGCAGCCAGAGTCGGGGGTGGGCTCAGCCCCAGCATTTT
. . TRBJ2-3 16 TRBV11-1 CASSLTTGMGTDTQYF TGTGCCAGCAGCCTAACTACAGGGATGGGCACAGATACGCAGTATTTT
. TRBD2 TRBJ2-5 15 TRBV9 CASSVDPGGKETQYF TGTGCCAGCAGCGTAGATCCGGGAGGGAAAGAGACCCAGTACTTC
. . TRBJ2-5 16 TRBV7-9 CASSFWAGTGKETQYF TGTGCCAGCAGCTTCTGGGCTGGGACTGGGAAAGAGACCCAGTACTTC
few TRBD1 TRBJ2-6 18 TRBV20-1 CSAVPEGQTFSGANVLTF TGCAGTGCGGTTCCTGAGGGACAGACCTTCTCTGGGGCCAACGTCCTGACTTTC
. TRBD2 TRBJ2-1 16 TRBV20-1 CSARDRASGSYGEQFF TGCAGTGCTAGAGATAGGGCTAGCGGGAGCTACGGTGAGCAGTTCTTC
. . TRBJ2-1 16 TRBV27 CASRHTRDSPGDEQFF TGTGCCAGCAGGCATACCCGGGACTCCCCCGGGGATGAGCAGTTCTTC
few . TRBJ2-1 15 TRBV12-3/TRBV12-4 CASSMMGGLYNEQFF TGTGCCAGCAGTATGATGGGGGGGCTTTACAATGAGCAGTTCTTC
few TRBD2 TRBJ2-3 13 TRBV20-1 CSAASGSTDTQYF TGCAGCGCGGCTAGCGGGAGTACAGATACGCAGTATTTT
few TRBD1 TRBJ1-5 15 TRBV28 CASTYSGTGVQPQHF TGTGCCAGCACATATTCCGGGACAGGGGTTCAGCCCCAGCATTTT
few . TRBJ2-6 16 TRBV9 CASSVVQGLGANVLTF TGTGCCAGCAGCGTAGTGCAGGGTCTTGGGGCCAACGTCCTGACTTTC
few . TRBJ2-1 16 TRBV7-9 CASSSALLTDYNEQFF TGTGCCAGCAGCTCAGCACTCCTGACGGACTACAATGAGCAGTTCTTC
. TRBD1 TRBJ2-3 12 TRBV7-9 CASSAGQAGGYF TGTGCCAGCAGTGCCGGACAGGCTGGGGGATATTTT
. . TRBJ2-3 13 TRBV6-5 CASSWRATDTQYF TGTGCCAGCAGCTGGAGAGCCACAGATACGCAGTATTTT
few . TRBJ2-7 14 TRBV28 CASRGFVLAREQYF TGTGCCAGCAGGGGGTTTGTCTTAGCGCGCGAGCAGTACTTC
. . TRBJ2-7 13 TRBV28 CASRDSVSYEQYF TGTGCCAGCAGGGACAGTGTTTCCTACGAGCAGTACTTC
. . TRBJ1-5 16 TRBV5-5 CASSPPGQGKHQPQHF TGTGCCAGCAGCCCCCCCGGGCAGGGGAAGCATCAGCCCCAGCATTTT
few . TRBJ2-6 16 TRBV20-1 CSAPGTYSSGANVLTF TGCAGTGCTCCAGGCACATATAGCTCTGGGGCCAATGTCCTGACTTTC
. . TRBJ2-7 12 TRBV6-5 CASSYTSKEQYF TGTGCCAGCAGTTATACATCTAAGGAGCAGTACTTC
. . TRBJ1-1 16 TRBV14 CASSLRGTLGYTEAFF TGTGCCAGCAGCCTGAGGGGGACGCTCGGGTACACTGAAGCTTTCTTT
. . TRBJ2-2 13 TRBV4-1 CASSQDHGGELFF TGCGCCAGCAGCCAAGATCATGGCGGGGAGCTGTTTTTT
. TRBD2 TRBJ2-7 15 TRBV7-2 CASSLLTGGPNEQYF TGTGCCAGCAGCTTATTAACGGGAGGGCCAAACGAGCAGTACTTC
. . TRBJ2-1 15 TRBV7-2 CASSLVGIPGNEQFF TGTGCCAGCAGCTTAGTAGGCATCCCCGGCAATGAGCAGTTCTTC
. . TRBJ2-7 17 TRBV4-1 CASSLSTRTDRGYEQYF TGCGCCAGCAGTCTGAGCACCCGGACAGACCGGGGCTACGAGCAGTACTTC
many . TRBJ2-7 12 TRBV5-1 CASSLDNYEQYF TGTGCCAGCAGCTTAGATAACTACGAGCAGTACTTC
few . TRBJ2-3 13 TRBV20-1 CSARDPPGDTQYF TGCAGTGCTAGAGATCCCCCGGGAGATACGCAGTATTTT
. . TRBJ2-7 15 TRBV3-1 CASSQGAPFQYEQYF TGTGCCAGCAGCCAAGGCGCGCCATTCCAATACGAGCAGTACTTC
. . TRBJ2-3 14 TRBV28 CASSSSPDTDTQYF TGTGCCAGCAGTTCGAGCCCAGACACAGATACGCAGTATTTT
. . TRBJ1-2 16 TRBV4-3 CASSQDPRADNYGYTF TGCGCCAGCAGCCAAGATCCTAGAGCGGATAACTATGGCTACACCTTC
. . TRBJ2-1 17 TRBV7-9 CASSTRVGQAFYNEQFF TGTGCCAGCAGCACCCGGGTTGGGCAGGCTTTCTACAATGAGCAGTTCTTC